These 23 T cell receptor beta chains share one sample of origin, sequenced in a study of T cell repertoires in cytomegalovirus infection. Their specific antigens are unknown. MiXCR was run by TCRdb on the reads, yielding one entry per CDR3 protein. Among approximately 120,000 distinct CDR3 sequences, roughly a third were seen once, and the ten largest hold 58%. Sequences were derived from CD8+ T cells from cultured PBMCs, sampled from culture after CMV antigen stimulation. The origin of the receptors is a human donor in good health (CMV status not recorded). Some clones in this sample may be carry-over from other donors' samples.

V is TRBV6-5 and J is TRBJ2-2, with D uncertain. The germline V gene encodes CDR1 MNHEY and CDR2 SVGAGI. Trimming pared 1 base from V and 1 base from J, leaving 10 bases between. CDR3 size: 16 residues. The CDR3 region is CASSYLLWQNTGELFF. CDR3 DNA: TGTGCCAGCAGTTACTTGCTATGGCAGAACACCGGGGAGCTGTTTTTT.

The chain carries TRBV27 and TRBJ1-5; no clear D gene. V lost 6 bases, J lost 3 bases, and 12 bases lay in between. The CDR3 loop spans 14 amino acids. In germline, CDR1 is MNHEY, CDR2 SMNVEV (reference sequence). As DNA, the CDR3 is TGTGCCAGCAGGCCATCCGGGTCCAATCAGCCCCAGCATTTT. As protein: CASRPSGSNQPQHF.

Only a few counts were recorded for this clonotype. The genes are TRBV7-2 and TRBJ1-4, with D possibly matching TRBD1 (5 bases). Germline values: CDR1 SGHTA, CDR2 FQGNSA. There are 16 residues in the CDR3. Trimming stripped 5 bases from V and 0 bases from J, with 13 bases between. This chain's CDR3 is CASSLTGPATNEKLFF. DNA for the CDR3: TGTGCCAGCAGCCTAACAGGCCCTGCAACTAATGAAAAACTGTTTTTT.

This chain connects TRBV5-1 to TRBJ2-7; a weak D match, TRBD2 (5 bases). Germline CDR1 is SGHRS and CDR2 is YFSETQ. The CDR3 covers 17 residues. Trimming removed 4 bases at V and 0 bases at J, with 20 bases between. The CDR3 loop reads CASSPGYILGSSYEQYF. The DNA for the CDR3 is TGCGCCAGCAGCCCGGGATATATATTAGGTAGCTCCTACGAGCAGTACTTC. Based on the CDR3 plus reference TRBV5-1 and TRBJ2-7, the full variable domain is KAGVTQTPRYLIKTRGQQVTLSCSPISGHRSVSWYQQTPGQGLQFLFEYFSETQRNKGNFPGRFSGRQFSNSRSEMNVSTLELGDSALYLCASSPGYILGSSYEQYFGPGTRLTVT.

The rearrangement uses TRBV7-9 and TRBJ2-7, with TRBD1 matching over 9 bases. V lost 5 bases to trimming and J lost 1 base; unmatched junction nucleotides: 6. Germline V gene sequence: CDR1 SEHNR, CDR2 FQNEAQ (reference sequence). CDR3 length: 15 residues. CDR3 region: CASSPRDRVSYEQYF. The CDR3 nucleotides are TGTGCCAGCAGCCCGCGGGACAGGGTTTCCTACGAGCAGTACTTC.

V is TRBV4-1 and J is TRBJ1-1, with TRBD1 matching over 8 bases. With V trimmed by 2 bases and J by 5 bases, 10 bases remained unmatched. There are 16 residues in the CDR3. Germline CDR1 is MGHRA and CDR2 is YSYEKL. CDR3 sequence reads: CASSQPRTGIVTEAFF. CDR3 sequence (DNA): TGCGCCAGCAGCCAACCTCGGACAGGGATCGTGACTGAAGCTTTCTTT.

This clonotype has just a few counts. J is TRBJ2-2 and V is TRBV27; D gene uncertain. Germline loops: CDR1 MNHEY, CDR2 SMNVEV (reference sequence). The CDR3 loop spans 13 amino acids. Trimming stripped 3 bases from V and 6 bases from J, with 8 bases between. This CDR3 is CASSLWFAGELFF. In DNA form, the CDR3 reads TGTGCCAGCAGTTTGTGGTTCGCCGGGGAGCTGTTTTTT.

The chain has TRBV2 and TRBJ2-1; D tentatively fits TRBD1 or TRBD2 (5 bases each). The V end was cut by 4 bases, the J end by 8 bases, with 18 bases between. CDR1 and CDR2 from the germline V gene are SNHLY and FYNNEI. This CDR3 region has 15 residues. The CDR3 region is CASSGRDHLEDEQFF. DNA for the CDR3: TGTGCCAGCAGTGGCCGGGACCATCTTGAGGATGAGCAGTTCTTC.

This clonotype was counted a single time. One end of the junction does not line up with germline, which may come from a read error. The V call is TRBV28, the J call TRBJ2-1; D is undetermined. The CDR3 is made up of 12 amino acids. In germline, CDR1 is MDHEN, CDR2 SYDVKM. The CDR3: CARSPTINEQFF. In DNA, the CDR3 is TGTGCCCGCAGCCCAACTATTAATGAGCAGTTCTTC.

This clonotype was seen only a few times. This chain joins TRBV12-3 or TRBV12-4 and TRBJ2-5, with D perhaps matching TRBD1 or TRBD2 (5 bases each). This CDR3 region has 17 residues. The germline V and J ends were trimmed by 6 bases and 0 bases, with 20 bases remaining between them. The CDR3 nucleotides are TGTGCCAGCAGCCAGGGACCCCGGACATCGTACCAAGAGACCCAGTACTTC. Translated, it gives CASSQGPRTSYQETQYF.

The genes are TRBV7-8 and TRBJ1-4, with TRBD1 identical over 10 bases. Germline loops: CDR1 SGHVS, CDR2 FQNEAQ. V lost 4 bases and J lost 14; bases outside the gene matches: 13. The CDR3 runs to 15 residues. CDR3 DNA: TGTGCCAGCAGCTACAATACCGGGACAGGGGCTAGGCTGTTTTTT. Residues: CASSYNTGTGARLFF.

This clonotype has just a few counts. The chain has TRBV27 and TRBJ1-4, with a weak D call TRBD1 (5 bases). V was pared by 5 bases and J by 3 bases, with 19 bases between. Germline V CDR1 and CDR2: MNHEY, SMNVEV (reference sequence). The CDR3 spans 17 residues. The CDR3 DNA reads TGTGCCAGCAGTCCAGGGAGGCTATATGCACCTAATGAAAAACTGTTTTTT. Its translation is CASSPGRLYAPNEKLFF.

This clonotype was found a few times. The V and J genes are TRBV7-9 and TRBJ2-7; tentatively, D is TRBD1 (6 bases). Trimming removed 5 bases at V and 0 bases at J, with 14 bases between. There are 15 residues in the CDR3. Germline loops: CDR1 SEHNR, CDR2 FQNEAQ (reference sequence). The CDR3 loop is CASSPGTPTSYEQYF. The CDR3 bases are TGTGCCAGCAGCCCAGGGACACCGACCTCCTACGAGCAGTACTTC.

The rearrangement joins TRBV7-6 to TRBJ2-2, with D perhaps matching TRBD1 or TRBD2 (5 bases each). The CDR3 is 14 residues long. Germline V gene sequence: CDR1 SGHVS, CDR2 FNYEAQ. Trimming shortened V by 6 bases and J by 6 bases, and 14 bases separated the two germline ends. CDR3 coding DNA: TGTGCCAGCAGAGGGGCTAGCTCCGCCGGGGAGCTGTTTTTT. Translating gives CASRGASSAGELFF.

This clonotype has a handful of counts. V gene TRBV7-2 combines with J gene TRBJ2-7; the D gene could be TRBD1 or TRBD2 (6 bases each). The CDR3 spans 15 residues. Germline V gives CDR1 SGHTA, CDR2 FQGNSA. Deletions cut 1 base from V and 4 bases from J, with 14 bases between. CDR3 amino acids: CASSLEGGLGYEQYF. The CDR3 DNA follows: TGTGCCAGCAGCTTAGAGGGGGGACTTGGATACGAGCAGTACTTC.

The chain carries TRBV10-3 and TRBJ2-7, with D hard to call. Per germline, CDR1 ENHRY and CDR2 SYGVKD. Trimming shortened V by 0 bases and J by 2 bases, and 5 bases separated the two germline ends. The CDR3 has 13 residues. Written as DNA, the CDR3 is TGTGCCATCAGTGAGTCATTGACCTACGAGCAGTACTTC. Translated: CAISESLTYEQYF.

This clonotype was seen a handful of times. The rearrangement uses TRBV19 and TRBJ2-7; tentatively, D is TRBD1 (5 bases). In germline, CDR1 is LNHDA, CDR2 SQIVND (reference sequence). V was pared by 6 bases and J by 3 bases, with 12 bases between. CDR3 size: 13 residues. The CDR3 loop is CASRQTGNYEQYF. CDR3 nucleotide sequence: TGTGCCAGTAGGCAAACAGGAAACTACGAGCAGTACTTC.

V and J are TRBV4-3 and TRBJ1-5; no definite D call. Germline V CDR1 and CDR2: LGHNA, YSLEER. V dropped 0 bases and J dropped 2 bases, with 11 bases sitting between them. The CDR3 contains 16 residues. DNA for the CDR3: TGCGCCAGCAGCCAAGATAAGGGAGACGGCAATCAGCCCCAGCATTTT. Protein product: CASSQDKGDGNQPQHF.

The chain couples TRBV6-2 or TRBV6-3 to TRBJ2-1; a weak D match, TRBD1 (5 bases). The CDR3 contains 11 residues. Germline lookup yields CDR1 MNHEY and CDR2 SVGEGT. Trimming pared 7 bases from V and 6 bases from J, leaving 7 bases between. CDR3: CASTQGNEQFF. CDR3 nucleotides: TGTGCCAGCACGCAGGGCAATGAGCAGTTCTTC.

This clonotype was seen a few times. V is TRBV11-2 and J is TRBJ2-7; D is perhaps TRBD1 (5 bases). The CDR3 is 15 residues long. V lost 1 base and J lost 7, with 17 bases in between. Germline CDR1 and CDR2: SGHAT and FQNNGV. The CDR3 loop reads CASSLGDSPLLEQYF. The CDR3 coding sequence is TGTGCCAGCAGCTTAGGTGACAGTCCCCTTTTGGAGCAGTACTTC.

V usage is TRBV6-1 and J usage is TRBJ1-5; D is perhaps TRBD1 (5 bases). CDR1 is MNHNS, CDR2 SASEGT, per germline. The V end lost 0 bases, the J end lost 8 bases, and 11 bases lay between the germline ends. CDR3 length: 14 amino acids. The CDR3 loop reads CASSEAPIGEPQHF. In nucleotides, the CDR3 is TGTGCCAGCAGTGAAGCGCCGATAGGGGAGCCCCAGCATTTT.

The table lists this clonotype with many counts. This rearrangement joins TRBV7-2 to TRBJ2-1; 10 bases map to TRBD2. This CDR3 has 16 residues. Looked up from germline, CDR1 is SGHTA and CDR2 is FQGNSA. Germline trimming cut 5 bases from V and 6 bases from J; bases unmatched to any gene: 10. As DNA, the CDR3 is TGTGCCAGCAGCCCGACTAGCGGGCGATATAGCAATGAGCAGTTCTTC. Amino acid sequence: CASSPTSGRYSNEQFF.

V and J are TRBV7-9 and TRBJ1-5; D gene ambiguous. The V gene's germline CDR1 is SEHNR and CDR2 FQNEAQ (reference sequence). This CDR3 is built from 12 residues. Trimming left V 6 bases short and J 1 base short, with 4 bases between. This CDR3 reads CASSLSNQPQHF. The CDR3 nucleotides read TGTGCCAGCAGTTTAAGCAATCAGCCCCAGCATTTT.